This record covers a single TCR beta chain. What it binds is unknown. This CDR3 is built from 12 residues. Trimming pared 5 bases from V and 5 bases from J, leaving 11 bases between. Looked up from germline, CDR1 is SGHRS and CDR2 is YFSETQ. The data derive from a study of blood T cells in healthy people across ages. Study-level results: Estimates drawn from one million T cells were deemed to understate diversity.

A second PCR, run for about 7 to 11 cycles, used a sample-barcoded 5' primer plus a J-beta primer mix. MiXCR was run by TCRdb on the 5' RACE reads, yielding one entry per CDR3 protein. The sample consists of fewer than 1,000,000 distinct CDR3 sequences, about 47% of them appearing once. The people who gave samples were healthy Caucasians from Russia, aged 6 to 90. Investigators took about 9.1 milliliters of peripheral blood from every donor. Sequenced: blood. The chain is built from TRBV5-1 and TRBJ2-7; D gene uncertain. The sequence derives from a man aged 80 or over in good health. The CDR3 here is CASSSSFHEQYF. Written as DNA, the CDR3 is TGCGCCAGCAGTTCCAGCTTCCACGAGCAGTACTTC.